This T cell receptor beta chain was sequenced during a study of lymphopenia after photon versus proton radiotherapy. Study-wide findings and caveats: Authors raise, but do not show, better survival with proton therapy.

Only in-frame clones appear in the TCRdb table, and some are missing; sequencing was by immunoSEQ multiplex PCR. The sample consists of approximately 17,000 clones, less than 90% of them appearing once. In the case of this clone: What it binds is not known.

V lost 6 bases and J lost 0; bases outside the gene matches: 4. The CDR3 has 14 amino acids. Germline CDR1 is MNHEY and CDR2 is SVGAGI. Here the sequenced sample was peripheral blood, taken from a patient treated with proton-based radiotherapy. This chain links TRBV6-5 with TRBJ2-7, with TRBD2 matching 8 bases. The clonotype was recovered from a woman aged 55-70 years with cholangiocarcinoma. Some clones in this sample may be carry-over from other donors' samples. CDR3 sequence (DNA): TGTGCCAGCAGGTTAGCGGGGCCCTCCTACGAGCAGTACTTC. Translating gives CASRLAGPSYEQYF.